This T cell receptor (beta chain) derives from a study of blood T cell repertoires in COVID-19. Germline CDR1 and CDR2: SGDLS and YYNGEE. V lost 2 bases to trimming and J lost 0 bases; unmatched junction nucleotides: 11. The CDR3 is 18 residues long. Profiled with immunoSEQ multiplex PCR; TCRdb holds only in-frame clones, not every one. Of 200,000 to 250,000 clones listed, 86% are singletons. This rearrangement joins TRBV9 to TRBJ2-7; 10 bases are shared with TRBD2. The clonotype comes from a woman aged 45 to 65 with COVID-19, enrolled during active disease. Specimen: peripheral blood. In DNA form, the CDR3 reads TGTGCCAGCAGCGTGGGCCCTAGCGGGGGCTCTGACTCCTACGAGCAGTACTTC. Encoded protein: CASSVGPSGGSDSYEQYF.